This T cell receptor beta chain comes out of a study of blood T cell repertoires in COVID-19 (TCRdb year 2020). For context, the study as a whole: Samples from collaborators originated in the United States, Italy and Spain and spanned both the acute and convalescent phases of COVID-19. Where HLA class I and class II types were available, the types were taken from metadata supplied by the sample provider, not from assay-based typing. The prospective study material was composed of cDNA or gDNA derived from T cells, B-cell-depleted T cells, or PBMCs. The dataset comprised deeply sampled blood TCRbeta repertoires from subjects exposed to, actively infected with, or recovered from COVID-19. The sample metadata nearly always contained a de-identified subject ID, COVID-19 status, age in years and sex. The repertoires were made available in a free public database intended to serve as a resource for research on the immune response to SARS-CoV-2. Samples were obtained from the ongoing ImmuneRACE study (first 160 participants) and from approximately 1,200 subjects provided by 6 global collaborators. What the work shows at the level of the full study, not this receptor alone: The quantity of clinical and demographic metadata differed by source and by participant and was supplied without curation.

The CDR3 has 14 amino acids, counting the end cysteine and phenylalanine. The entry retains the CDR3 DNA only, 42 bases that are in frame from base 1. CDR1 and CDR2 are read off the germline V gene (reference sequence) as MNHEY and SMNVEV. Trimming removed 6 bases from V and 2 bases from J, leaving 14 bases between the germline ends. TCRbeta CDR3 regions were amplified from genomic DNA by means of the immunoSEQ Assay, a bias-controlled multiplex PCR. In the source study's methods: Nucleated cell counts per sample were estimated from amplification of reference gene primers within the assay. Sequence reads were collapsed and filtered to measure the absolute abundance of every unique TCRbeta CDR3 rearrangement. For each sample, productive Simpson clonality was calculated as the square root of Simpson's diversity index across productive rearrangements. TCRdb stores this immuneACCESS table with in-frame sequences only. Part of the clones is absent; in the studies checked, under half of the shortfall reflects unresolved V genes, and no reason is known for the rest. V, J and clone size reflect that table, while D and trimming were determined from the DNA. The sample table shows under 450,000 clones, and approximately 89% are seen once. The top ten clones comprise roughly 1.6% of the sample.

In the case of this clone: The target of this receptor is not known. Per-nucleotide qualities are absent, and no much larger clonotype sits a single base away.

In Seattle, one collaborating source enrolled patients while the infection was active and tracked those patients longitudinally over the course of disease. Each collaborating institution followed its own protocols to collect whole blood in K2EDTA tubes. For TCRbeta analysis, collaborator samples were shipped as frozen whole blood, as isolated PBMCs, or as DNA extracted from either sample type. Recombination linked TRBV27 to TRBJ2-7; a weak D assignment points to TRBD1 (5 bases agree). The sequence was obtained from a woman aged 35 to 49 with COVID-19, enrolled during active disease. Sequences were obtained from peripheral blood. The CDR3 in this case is CASSRTGVAYEQYF. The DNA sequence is TGTGCCAGCAGCCGAACAGGCGTAGCCTACGAGCAGTACTTC.